Detailed here is one T cell receptor (beta chain). This CDR3 comprises 14 residues. In germline, CDR1 is MNHNS, CDR2 SASEGT. The V end was cut by 7 bases, the J end by 4 bases, with 15 bases between. Investigators performed immunoSEQ version v3.0 at survey level. Method: immunoSEQ multiplex PCR; TCRdb's copy keeps in-frame clones and lacks some. The table shows some 30,000 clones, with 87% occurring only once. The source of the sample is a study of long-term antiretroviral therapy in people with HIV. The source material was unsorted PBMCs, sampled 2 years after starting antiretroviral therapy. The clonotype was recovered from a man aged 50-59 years with HIV. The rearrangement joins TRBV6-1 to TRBJ2-3; no firm D call. CDR3 DNA sequence: TGTGCCAGCAAAGGGCCCCCAGAGGCAGATACGCAGTATTTT. Translated: CASKGPPEADTQYF.